This T cell receptor (beta chain) was captured in a study of cytomegalovirus exposure and HLA in healthy donors. Germline CDR1 and CDR2: WSHSY and SAAADI. The CDR3 extends over 15 amino acids. The trim removed 6 bases at V and 0 bases at J, leaving 6 bases unmatched. The data were produced by immunoSEQ multiplex PCR, yet TCRdb's version contains in-frame clones alone and is incomplete. The sample yields around 120,000 clones, approximately 85% seen once. The sequence derives from a man aged 18-30 years in good health and CMV-seronegative. The sequencing sample was made of PBMCs. The rearrangement uses TRBV10-2 and TRBJ1-1, with TRBD1 matching over 8 bases. The CDR3 reads CASRDRAGMNTEAFF. The CDR3 DNA reads as TGCGCCAGCAGGGACAGGGCTGGAATGAACACTGAAGCTTTCTTT.